These 2 T cell receptor beta chains were all obtained from the same sample, sequenced in a study of T cells in tumors after PD-1 blockade. Repertoires were generated with immunoSEQ multiplex PCR, while TCRdb's copy carries only in-frame clones and drops some. Counted here are tens of thousands of clones, around 67% occurring once; the ten biggest clones make up over 3.5%. The source was PBMCs, collected after anti-PD-1 treatment. The receptors shown here come from a human donor with basal cell carcinoma.

The V call is TRBV30, the J call TRBJ2-6; D is uncertain. CDR3 length: 16 amino acids. The V and J ends lost 2 bases and 0 bases respectively, with 11 bases between them. Germline V gene sequence: CDR1 GTSNPN, CDR2 SVGIG (reference sequence). The CDR3, as DNA: TGTGCCTGGAGTAAGGCGGTCAGCTCTGGGGCCAACGTCCTGACTTTC. Protein: CAWSKAVSSGANVLTF. Complete variable domain (other parts from reference TRBV30 and TRBJ2-6): SQTIHQWPATLVQPVGSPLSLECTVEGTSNPNLYWYRQAAGRGLQLLFYSVGIGQISSEVPQNLSASRPQDRQFILSSKKLLLSDSGFYLCAWSKAVSSGANVLTFGAGSRLTVL.

This chain connects TRBV4-2 to TRBJ2-7; a weak D match, TRBD1 (6 bases). The CDR3 length is 16 residues. Germline lookup yields CDR1 LGHNA and CDR2 YNFKEQ. V dropped 4 bases and J dropped 1 base, with 17 bases sitting between them. The chain's CDR3 is CASSPTGQRLSYEQYF. DNA for the CDR3: TGTGCCAGCAGCCCAACAGGGCAACGGCTATCCTACGAGCAGTACTTC.